These 29 T cell receptor beta chains share one sample of origin, sequenced in a study of shared clonotypes between healthy human individuals. Sequencing was performed with immunoSEQ multiplex PCR; in TCRdb, only in-frame clones are kept and a portion is missing. The table shows about 960,000 clones, with 76% occurring only once. The specimen was memory CD4+ T cells sorted from blood. Regarding subset: CD45RA-negative fraction. These receptors were collected from a man between 18 and 35 years old in good health.

This sequence joins TRBV20-1 and TRBJ1-1; D gene uncertain. V lost 5 bases, J lost 11 bases, and 15 bases lay in between. Germline V gives CDR1 DFQATT, CDR2 SNEGSKA (reference sequence). The CDR3 spans 11 residues. The CDR3 bases are TGCAGTGCTGTTACCGTGGGGAGGGCTTTCTTT. Amino acids: CSAVTVGRAFF.

In the case of this clone: A much larger clone lies one base from this, so it may be a read error. This specimen includes other DNA sequences encoding the same CDR3. The genes are TRBV5-4 and TRBJ2-7, with D maybe TRBD1 (6 bases). With 2 bases removed from V and 0 bases from J, the gap between germline ends came to 9 bases. Looked up from germline, CDR1 is SGHNT and CDR2 is YYREEE (reference sequence). The CDR3 is 14 amino acids. The CDR3: CASSFDRFSYEQYF. CDR3 nucleotide sequence: TGTGCCAGCAGCTTCGACAGGTTCTCCTACGAGCAGTACTTC.

This clone was seen ten or more times. The chain carries TRBV7-8 and TRBJ1-1, with TRBD1 matching over 9 bases. CDR3 length equals 14 residues. V was pared by 6 bases and J by 6 bases, with 8 bases of the junction left unmatched. Germline loops: CDR1 SGHVS, CDR2 FQNEAQ. CDR3 loop: CASRSTGGLAEAFF. The DNA of the CDR3 is TGTGCCAGCAGATCCACAGGGGGCCTCGCTGAAGCTTTCTTT.

This chain uses TRBV6-5 with TRBJ2-7, with D perhaps TRBD1 (5 bases). V lost 5 bases and J lost 9, with 20 bases in between. Germline V gene sequence: CDR1 MNHEY, CDR2 SVGAGI. The CDR3 length is 14 residues. The CDR3 reads CASSNDPQVILQYF. The CDR3, as DNA: TGTGCCAGCAGTAATGATCCACAGGTGATATTGCAGTACTTC.

The rearrangement joins TRBV7-3 to TRBJ2-3; the D call may be TRBD1 or TRBD2 (6 bases each). The CDR3 covers 16 residues. Deletions cut 5 bases from V and 6 bases from J, with 21 bases between. The germline V gene encodes CDR1 SGHTA and CDR2 FQGTGA. The CDR3 DNA reads TGTGCCAGCAGCCCAGGGGCGGGGTCCCCGCCGGATACGCAGTATTTT. Translated: CASSPGAGSPPDTQYF.

The chain employs TRBV2 and TRBJ2-7, with TRBD1 identical over 9 bases. Trimming took 6 bases from V and 3 from J; bases not matched to a gene: 3. From germline, CDR1 is SNHLY and CDR2 FYNNEI. The CDR3 loop spans 13 amino acids. CDR3 bases: TGTGCCAGCAGACCGGGACAGGGCTACGAGCAGTACTTC. Translating gives CASRPGQGYEQYF. The entire variable domain, with the rest obtained from reference TRBV2 and TRBJ2-7, is as follows: EPEVTQTPSHQVTQMGQEVILRCVPISNHLYFYWYRQILGQKVEFLVSFYNNEISEKSEIFDDQFSVERPDGSNFTLKIRSTKLEDSAMYFCASRPGQGYEQYFGPGTRLTVT.

The chain has TRBV2 and TRBJ2-7, with 8 bases matching TRBD1. This CDR3 has 15 residues. J was trimmed by 3 bases and V by 2 bases; bases with no gene match: 6. Germline CDR1 and CDR2: SNHLY and FYNNEI. CDR3 coding DNA: TGTGCCAGCAGTGAAATGAGGACAGGGATCTACGAGCAGTACTTC. Its protein is CASSEMRTGIYEQYF.

The chain joins TRBV7-2 to TRBJ2-7; 13 bases are shared with TRBD2. V shed 3 bases, J shed 2 bases, and the junction held 4 bases outside the gene matches. The CDR3 extends over 16 amino acids. CDR1 is SGHTA, CDR2 FQGNSA, per germline. CDR3 protein: CASSFGLAGDPYEQYF. CDR3 DNA: TGTGCCAGCAGCTTCGGACTAGCGGGGGATCCCTACGAGCAGTACTTC.

The V call is TRBV5-8, the J call TRBJ1-5; the D gene is possibly TRBD1 (6 bases). Trimming stripped 0 bases from V and 7 bases from J, with 14 bases between. CDR1 SGHTS and CDR2 YDEGEE come from the germline V gene. The length of the CDR3 is 15 residues. CDR3 sequence reads: CASSLEVTGRQPQHF. The CDR3 DNA follows: TGTGCCAGCAGCTTGGAAGTGACAGGAAGGCAGCCCCAGCATTTT. The whole variable domain, remainder taken from reference TRBV5-8 and TRBJ1-5, is EAGVTQSPTHLIKTRGQQATLRCSPISGHTSVYWYQQALGLGLQFLLWYDEGEERNRGNFPPRFSGRQFPNYSSELNVNALELEDSALYLCASSLEVTGRQPQHFGDGTRLSIL.

The gene calls are TRBV12-5 and TRBJ2-7, with D unclear. Germline-derived CDR1 and CDR2 are LGHNT and FRNRAP. This CDR3 comprises 13 residues. Deletions cut 1 base from V and 3 bases from J, with 7 bases between. CDR3 protein: CASGLAPGYEQYF. The DNA of the CDR3 is TGTGCTAGTGGTTTGGCCCCAGGCTACGAGCAGTACTTC.

The chain recombines TRBV9 with TRBJ1-5; D is uncertain. Germline loops: CDR1 SGDLS, CDR2 YYNGEE. The CDR3 is made up of 15 amino acids. The V gene lost 0 bases and the J gene lost 3 bases, with 10 bases spanning the gap. CDR3 bases: TGTGCCAGCAGCGTAGATGGGGAGACCAATCAGCCCCAGCATTTT. Its protein product is CASSVDGETNQPQHF.

The chain uses TRBV6-1 and TRBJ1-3; tentatively, D is TRBD1 (5 bases). The CDR3 has 14 amino acids. Trimming took 7 bases from V and 1 from J, leaving 11 bases between them. The germline gives CDR1 MNHNS, CDR2 SASEGT. The CDR3 bases are TGTGCCAGCACCGGTGGGGGTTCTGGAAACACCATATATTTT. Protein sequence: CASTGGGSGNTIYF.

This clone was counted ten times or more. The rearrangement uses TRBV2 and TRBJ1-2; D is unresolved. This CDR3 is 12 amino acids long. Germline CDR1 is SNHLY and CDR2 is FYNNEI. Trimming pared 2 bases from V and 7 bases from J, leaving 8 bases between. CDR3 bases: TGTGCCAGCAGTGAAAGGGCGTCTGGCTACACCTTC. Translating it yields CASSERASGYTF.

The genes are TRBV7-2 and TRBJ2-1; 8 nucleotides line up with TRBD2. The CDR3 runs to 15 residues. Germline CDR1 reads SGHTA; CDR2 reads FQGNSA. The ends lost 4 bases at V and 4 bases at J; junction bases unmatched: 6. CDR3 nucleotides: TGTGCCAGCAGCTCCAGCGGGAGACTATACAATGAGCAGTTCTTC. Protein: CASSSSGRLYNEQFF.

The table lists this clone with many counts. The chain has TRBV10-1 and TRBJ2-2, with D possibly TRBD2 on 6 matching bases. The CDR3 runs 17 residues. CDR1 and CDR2 from the germline V gene are WNHNN and SYGVQD (reference sequence). V shed 2 bases and J shed 4 bases, with 17 bases lying between them. The CDR3 coding sequence is TGCGCCAGCAGTGAGAATAGGAGGGGCCGGGGCACCGGGGAGCTGTTTTTT. This translates into CASSENRRGRGTGELFF.

This sequence joins TRBV7-9 and TRBJ2-3, with 13 bases identical to TRBD2. The CDR3 extends over 16 amino acids. The V segment lost 5 bases and the J segment 2 bases; nucleotides outside the gene matches: 4. From germline, CDR1 is SEHNR and CDR2 FQNEAQ (reference sequence). CDR3 residues: CASSKGTSGATDTQYF. DNA for the CDR3: TGTGCCAGCAGCAAAGGGACTAGCGGGGCCACAGATACGCAGTATTTT. The whole variable domain, filled in from reference TRBV7-9 and TRBJ2-3, reads DTGVSQNPRHKITKRGQNVTFRCDPISEHNRLYWYRQTLGQGPEFLTYFQNEAQLEKSRLLSDRFSAERPKGSFSTLEIQRTEQGDSAMYLCASSKGTSGATDTQYFGPGTRLTVL.

Note on this clone: This sequence may be a read error, since a much larger clone differs from it by one base. The chain is built from TRBV5-6 and TRBJ2-3; the D gene is possibly TRBD2 (6 bases). V dropped 4 bases and J dropped 4 bases, with 7 bases sitting between them. Germline CDR1 and CDR2: SGHDT and YYEEEE. This CDR3 is built from 12 residues. CDR3 loop: CASSAGPDTQYF. The CDR3 nucleotides read TGTGCCAGCAGCGCGGGGCCAGATACGCAGTATTTT.

This sequence joins TRBV7-9 and TRBJ2-5; TRBD2 aligns across 7 bases. This CDR3 has 13 amino acids. From germline, CDR1 is SEHNR and CDR2 FQNEAQ (reference sequence). V shed 11 bases and J 1 base; nucleotides not matched to a gene: 7. The CDR3, as DNA: TGTGCCGTAGGGGCTAGCGGCCAAGAGACCCAGTACTTC. This translates into CAVGASGQETQYF. The full variable domain, completed using reference TRBV7-9 and TRBJ2-5, is DTGVSQNPRHKITKRGQNVTFRCDPISEHNRLYWYRQTLGQGPEFLTYFQNEAQLEKSRLLSDRFSAERPKGSFSTLEIQRTEQGDSAMYLCAVGASGQETQYFGPGTRLLVL.

This chain connects TRBV6-5 to TRBJ2-1; 9 bases agree with TRBD1. The CDR3 runs to 13 residues. With 10 bases clipped from V and 7 bases from J, the junction kept 8 bases outside the gene matches. Germline V gene lookup returns CDR1 MNHEY and CDR2 SVGAGI. The DNA for the CDR3 is TGTGCCACCTGGGGGACAGGGTTGAATGAGCAGTTCTTC. This encodes CATWGTGLNEQFF.

This sequence joins TRBV9 and TRBJ1-1; D is unclear. V was pared by 1 base and J by 3 bases, with 16 bases between. The germline CDR1 and CDR2 sequences are SGDLS and YYNGEE. The length of the CDR3 is 16 residues. CDR3 DNA sequence: TGTGCCAGCAGCGTAAGTTCGGCGCCCGGAGACACTGAAGCTTTCTTT. Protein product: CASSVSSAPGDTEAFF.

J is TRBJ1-2 and V is TRBV5-1, with 10 bases that match TRBD1. Germline V gene lookup returns CDR1 SGHRS and CDR2 YFSETQ. This CDR3 is built from 12 residues. The trim removed 2 bases at V and 11 bases at J, leaving 3 bases unmatched. The CDR3 sequence is CASSFGTGAYTF. CDR3 coding DNA: TGCGCCAGCAGCTTCGGGACAGGGGCTTACACCTTC.

On this clone: The identical CDR3 is also encoded by other nucleotide sequences in the sample. This sequence joins TRBV30 and TRBJ2-1; tentative D call: TRBD2 (7 bases). Germline lookup yields CDR1 GTSNPN and CDR2 SVGIG (reference sequence). The CDR3 consists of 14 residues. Trimming left V 2 bases short and J 4 bases short, with 12 bases between. CDR3 region: CAWSRGGSYNEQFF. In DNA form, the CDR3 reads TGTGCCTGGAGTAGGGGGGGGAGTTACAATGAGCAGTTCTTC.

The V gene is TRBV5-4, the J gene TRBJ2-7; D tentatively reads TRBD1 or TRBD2 (5 bases each). Germline CDR1 is SGHNT and CDR2 is YYREEE (reference sequence). The CDR3 totals 14 residues. Deletions cut 4 bases from V and 12 bases from J, with 23 bases between. CDR3 DNA sequence: TGTGCCAGCAGCCCTACGGAAGGGGCCGGGGATTCGTACTTC. Protein: CASSPTEGAGDSYF.

The chain uses TRBV6-1 and TRBJ2-5; 7 nucleotides line up with TRBD2. Germline CDR1 is MNHNS and CDR2 is SASEGT. CDR3 length equals 15 residues. V lost 2 bases, J lost 0 bases, and 3 bases stayed unmatched. The CDR3 sequence: CASSELRGNQETQYF. CDR3 DNA: TGTGCCAGCAGTGAATTGCGGGGGAACCAAGAGACCCAGTACTTC.

The rearrangement links TRBV7-9 to TRBJ1-6, with a tentative D call TRBD1 (6 bases). The CDR3 sequence is 16 residues long. Between the trimmed V and J ends, which lost 5 bases and 10 bases, there was a span of 21 bases. CDR1 is SEHNR and CDR2 is FQNEAQ in the germline V gene (reference sequence). This CDR3 reads CASSRTTGTIPSPLHF. Written as DNA, the CDR3 is TGTGCCAGCAGCCGAACGACCGGGACAATTCCCTCACCCCTCCACTTT.

The V call is TRBV7-8, the J call TRBJ1-4; D is perhaps TRBD1 (5 bases). The CDR3 extends over 17 amino acids. V was pared by 4 bases and J by 5 bases, with 20 bases between. Germline lookup yields CDR1 SGHVS and CDR2 FQNEAQ. CDR3 sequence reads: CASSSPKQDGPNEKLFF. CDR3 sequence (DNA): TGTGCCAGCAGCTCGCCGAAACAGGACGGCCCGAATGAAAAACTGTTTTTT.

This clone is labeled as medium-sized. The rearrangement uses TRBV30 and TRBJ2-7, with D unresolved. Germline CDR1 GTSNPN, CDR2 SVGIG (reference sequence). The CDR3 runs 12 residues. Trimming pared 0 bases from V and 2 bases from J, leaving 5 bases between. CDR3 bases: TGTGCCTGGAGTGTACAAGCCTACGAGCAGTACTTC. This gives the protein CAWSVQAYEQYF.

The J gene is TRBJ2-6, the V gene TRBV6-1; weak D call: TRBD2 (7 bases). The V gene's germline CDR1 is MNHNS and CDR2 SASEGT. The CDR3 contains 17 residues. V was pared by 4 bases and J by 0 bases, with 13 bases between. This CDR3 reads CASSGGGHNSGANVLTF. The DNA of the CDR3 is TGTGCCAGCAGTGGGGGGGGCCACAACTCTGGGGCCAACGTCCTGACTTTC.

This clone was detected ten times or more. This sequence joins TRBV7-8 and TRBJ2-5; 8 bases fit TRBD1. CDR3 size: 18 residues. J was trimmed by 4 bases and V by 0 bases; bases with no gene match: 13. Germline CDR1 SGHVS, CDR2 FQNEAQ. CDR3 nucleotides: TGTGCCAGCAGCTTAGCGCTCGACAGGGGATATGGTGGAGAGACCCAGTACTTC. Translating it yields CASSLALDRGYGGETQYF.